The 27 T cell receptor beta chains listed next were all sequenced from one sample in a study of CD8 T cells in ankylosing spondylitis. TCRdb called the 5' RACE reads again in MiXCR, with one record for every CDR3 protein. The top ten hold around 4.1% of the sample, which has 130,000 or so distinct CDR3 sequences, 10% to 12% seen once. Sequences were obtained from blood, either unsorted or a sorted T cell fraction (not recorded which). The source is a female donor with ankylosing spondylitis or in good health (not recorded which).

The CDR3 loop reads CASRLGGVNEQFF. CDR3 bases: TGTGCCAGCAGACTCGGGGGGGTGAATGAGCAGTTCTTC. The gene calls are TRBV5-6 and TRBJ2-1; 8 bases map to TRBD2. CDR3 length: 13 residues. Germline CDR1 is SGHDT and CDR2 is YYEEEE. With V trimmed by 5 bases and J by 7 bases, 5 bases remained unmatched.

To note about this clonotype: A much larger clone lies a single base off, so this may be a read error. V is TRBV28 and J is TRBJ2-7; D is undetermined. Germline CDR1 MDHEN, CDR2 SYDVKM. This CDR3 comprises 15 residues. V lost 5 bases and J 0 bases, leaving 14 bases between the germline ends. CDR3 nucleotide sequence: TGTGCCAGCAGTCCCGAGATAGGTTCCTCCTACGAGCAGTACTTC. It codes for CASSPEIGSSYEQYF.

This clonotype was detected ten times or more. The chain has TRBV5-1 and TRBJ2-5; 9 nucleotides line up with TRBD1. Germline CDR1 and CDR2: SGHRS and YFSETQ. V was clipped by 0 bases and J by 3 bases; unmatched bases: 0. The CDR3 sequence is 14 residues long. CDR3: CASSLGQGEETQYF. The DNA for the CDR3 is TGCGCCAGCAGCTTGGGACAGGGGGAAGAGACCCAGTACTTC.

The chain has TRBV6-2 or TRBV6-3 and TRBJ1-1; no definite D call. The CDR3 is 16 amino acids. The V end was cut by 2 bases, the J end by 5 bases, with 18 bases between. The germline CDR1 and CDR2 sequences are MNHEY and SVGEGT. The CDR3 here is CASSYQPESWMTEAFF. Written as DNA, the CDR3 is TGTGCCAGCAGTTACCAACCCGAGAGTTGGATGACTGAAGCTTTCTTT.

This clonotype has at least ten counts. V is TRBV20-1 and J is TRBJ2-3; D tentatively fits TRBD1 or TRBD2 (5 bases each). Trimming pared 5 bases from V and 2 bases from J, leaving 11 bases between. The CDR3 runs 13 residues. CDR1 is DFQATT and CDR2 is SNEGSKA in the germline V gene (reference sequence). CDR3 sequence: CSAGDGSTDTQYF. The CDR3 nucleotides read TGCAGTGCTGGGGACGGTTCCACAGATACGCAGTATTTT.

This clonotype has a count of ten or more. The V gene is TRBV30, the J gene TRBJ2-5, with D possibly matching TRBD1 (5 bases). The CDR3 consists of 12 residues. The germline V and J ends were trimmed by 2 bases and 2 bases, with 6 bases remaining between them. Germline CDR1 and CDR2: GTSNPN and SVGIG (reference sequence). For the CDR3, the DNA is TGTGCCTGGAGTAGACAGCAAGAGACCCAGTACTTC. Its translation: CAWSRQQETQYF.

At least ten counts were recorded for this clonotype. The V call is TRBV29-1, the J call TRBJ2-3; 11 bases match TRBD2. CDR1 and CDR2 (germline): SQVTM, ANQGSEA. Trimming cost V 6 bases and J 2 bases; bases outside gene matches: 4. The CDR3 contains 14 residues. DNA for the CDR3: TGCAGCGTGGGGACTAGCGGATCCACAGATACGCAGTATTTT. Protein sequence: CSVGTSGSTDTQYF.

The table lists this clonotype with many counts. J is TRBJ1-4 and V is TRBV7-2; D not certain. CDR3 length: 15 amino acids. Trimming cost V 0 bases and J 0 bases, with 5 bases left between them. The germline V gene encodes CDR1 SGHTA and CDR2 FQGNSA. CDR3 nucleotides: TGTGCCAGCAGCTTAGCGGCAGCAACTAATGAAAAACTGTTTTTT. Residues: CASSLAAATNEKLFF.

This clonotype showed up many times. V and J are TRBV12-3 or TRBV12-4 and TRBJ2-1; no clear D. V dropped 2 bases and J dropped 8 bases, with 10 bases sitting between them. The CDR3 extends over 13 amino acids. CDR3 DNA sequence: TGTGCCAGCAGTTTATTCCTTGGCCATGAGCAGTTCTTC. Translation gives CASSLFLGHEQFF.

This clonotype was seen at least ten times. CDR3 DNA sequence: TGCGCCAGCAGCTTGGGCTCGCGGGTAGCGGGGTTCTACAATGAGCAGTTCTTC. Residues: CASSLGSRVAGFYNEQFF. V and J are TRBV5-1 and TRBJ2-1; 8 nucleotides align to TRBD2. The length of the CDR3 is 18 residues. Germline loops: CDR1 SGHRS, CDR2 YFSETQ. J was trimmed by 3 bases and V by 0 bases; bases with no gene match: 11. The full variable domain, with the rest looked up from reference TRBV5-1 and TRBJ2-1, is KAGVTQTPRYLIKTRGQQVTLSCSPISGHRSVSWYQQTPGQGLQFLFEYFSETQRNKGNFPGRFSGRQFSNSRSEMNVSTLELGDSALYLCASSLGSRVAGFYNEQFFGPGTRLTVL.

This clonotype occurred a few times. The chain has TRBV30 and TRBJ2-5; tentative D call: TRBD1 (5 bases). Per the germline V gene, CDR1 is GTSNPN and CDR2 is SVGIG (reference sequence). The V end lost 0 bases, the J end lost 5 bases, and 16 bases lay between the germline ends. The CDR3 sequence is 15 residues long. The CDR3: CAWSVTAEYEETQYF. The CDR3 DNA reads TGTGCCTGGAGTGTGACAGCCGAGTACGAGGAGACCCAGTACTTC.

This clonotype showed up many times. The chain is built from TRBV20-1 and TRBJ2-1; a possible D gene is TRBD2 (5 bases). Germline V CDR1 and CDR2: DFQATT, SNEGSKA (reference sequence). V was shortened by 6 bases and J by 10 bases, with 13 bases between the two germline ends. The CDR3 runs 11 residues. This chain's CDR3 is CSATNREEQFF. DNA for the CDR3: TGCAGTGCCACCAATAGGGAGGAGCAGTTCTTC.

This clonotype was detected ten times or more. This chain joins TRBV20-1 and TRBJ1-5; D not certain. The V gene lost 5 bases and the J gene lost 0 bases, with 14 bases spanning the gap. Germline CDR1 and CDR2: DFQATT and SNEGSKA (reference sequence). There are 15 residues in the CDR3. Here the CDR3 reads CSAPSGRNSNQPQHF. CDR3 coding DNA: TGCAGTGCTCCTTCGGGAAGGAATAGCAATCAGCCCCAGCATTTT.

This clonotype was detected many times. DNA for the CDR3: TGCGCCAGCAGCTTGGGAGACAGGGAAAACGAGCAGTACTTC. It translates to CASSLGDRENEQYF. The chain recombines TRBV5-1 with TRBJ2-7, with TRBD1 matching 7 bases. The V gene end was trimmed by 0 bases and the J gene end by 5 bases; junction bases not matched to a gene: 5. This CDR3 region has 14 residues. Germline CDR1 reads SGHRS; CDR2 reads YFSETQ.

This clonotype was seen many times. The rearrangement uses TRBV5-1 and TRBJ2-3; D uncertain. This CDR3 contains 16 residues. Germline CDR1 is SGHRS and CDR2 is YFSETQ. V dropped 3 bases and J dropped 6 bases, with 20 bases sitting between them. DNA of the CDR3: TGCGCCAGCAGCTCCGGAATAAACTGGCAAGAGGATACGCAGTATTTT. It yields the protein CASSSGINWQEDTQYF.

CDR3 DNA sequence: TGTGCCAGCAGCTCCGGGACTAGCGGGATGGGAGATACGCAGTATTTT. It translates to CASSSGTSGMGDTQYF. The chain carries TRBV7-9 and TRBJ2-3, with 13 bases lining up with TRBD2. V dropped 4 bases and J dropped 5; count of bases not matched to a gene: 6. CDR3 length: 16 residues. Germline loops: CDR1 SEHNR, CDR2 FQNEAQ (reference sequence).

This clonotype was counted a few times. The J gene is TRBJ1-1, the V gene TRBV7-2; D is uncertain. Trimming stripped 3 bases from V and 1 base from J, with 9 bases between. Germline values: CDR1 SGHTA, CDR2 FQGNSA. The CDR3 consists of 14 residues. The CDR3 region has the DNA TGTGCCAGCAGCTTTTCAGCCGGGAACACTGAAGCTTTCTTT. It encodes CASSFSAGNTEAFF.

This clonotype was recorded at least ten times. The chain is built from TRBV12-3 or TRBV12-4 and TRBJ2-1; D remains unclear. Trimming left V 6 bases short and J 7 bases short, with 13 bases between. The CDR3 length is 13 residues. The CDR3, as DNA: TGTGCCAGCAGACTCCCCGATGCGAATGAGCAGTTCTTC. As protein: CASRLPDANEQFF.

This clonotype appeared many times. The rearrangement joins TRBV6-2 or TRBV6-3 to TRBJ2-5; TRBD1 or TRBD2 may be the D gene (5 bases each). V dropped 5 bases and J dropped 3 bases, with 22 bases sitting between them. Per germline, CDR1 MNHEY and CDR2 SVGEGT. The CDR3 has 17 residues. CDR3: CASSQGVGGTYEETQYF. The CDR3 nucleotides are TGTGCCAGCAGTCAGGGAGTCGGTGGTACGTACGAAGAGACCCAGTACTTC.

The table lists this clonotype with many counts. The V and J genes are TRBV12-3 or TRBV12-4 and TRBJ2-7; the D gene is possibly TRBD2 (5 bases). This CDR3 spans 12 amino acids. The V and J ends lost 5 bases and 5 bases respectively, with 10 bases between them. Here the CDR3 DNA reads TGTGCCAGCAGTCCGACTAACCACGAGCAGTACTTC. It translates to CASSPTNHEQYF.

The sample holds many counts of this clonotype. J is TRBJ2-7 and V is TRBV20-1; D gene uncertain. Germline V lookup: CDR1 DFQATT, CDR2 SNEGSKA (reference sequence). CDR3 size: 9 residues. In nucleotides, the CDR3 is TGCAGAACCCCCTACGAGCAGTACTTC. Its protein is CRTPYEQYF.

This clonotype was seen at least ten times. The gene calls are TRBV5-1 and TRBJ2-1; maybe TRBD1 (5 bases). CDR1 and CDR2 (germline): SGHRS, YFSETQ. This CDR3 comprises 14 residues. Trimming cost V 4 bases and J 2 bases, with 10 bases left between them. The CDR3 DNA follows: TGCGCCAGCAGCAGCATGGACACCTACAATGAGCAGTTCTTC. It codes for CASSSMDTYNEQFF.

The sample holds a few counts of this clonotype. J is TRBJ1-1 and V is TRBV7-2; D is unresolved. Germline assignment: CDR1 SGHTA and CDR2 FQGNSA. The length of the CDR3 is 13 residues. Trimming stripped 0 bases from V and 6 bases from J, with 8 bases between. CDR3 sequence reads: CASSLASFAEAFF. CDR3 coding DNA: TGTGCCAGCAGCTTAGCGAGTTTCGCTGAAGCTTTCTTT.

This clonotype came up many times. DNA of the CDR3: TGCGCCAGCAGCTTGCGTCCTAGCGGCTACAATGAGCAGTTCTTC. Its translation is CASSLRPSGYNEQFF. V and J are TRBV5-1 and TRBJ2-1, with TRBD2 matching 7 bases. The CDR3 has 15 amino acids. Germline loops: CDR1 SGHRS, CDR2 YFSETQ. V trimming: 1 base; J trimming: 3 bases; junction bases outside the gene matches: 4.

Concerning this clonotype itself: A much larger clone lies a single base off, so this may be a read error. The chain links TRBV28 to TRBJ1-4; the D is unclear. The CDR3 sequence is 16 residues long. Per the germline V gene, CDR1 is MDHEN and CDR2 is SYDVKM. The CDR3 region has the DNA TGTGCCAGCACTTTAGGGTGGGAGCAATCTAATGAAAAACTGTTTTTT. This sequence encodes CASTLGWEQSNEKLFF.

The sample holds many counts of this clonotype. As DNA, the CDR3 is TGCGCCAGCAGCTTGGATGAGCTGGGCACAGATACGCAGTATTTT. This codes for CASSLDELGTDTQYF. The chain joins TRBV5-1 to TRBJ2-3; D ambiguous. The germline CDR1 and CDR2 sequences are SGHRS and YFSETQ. This CDR3 has 15 amino acids. The V end was cut by 0 bases, the J end by 1 base, with 9 bases between. The full variable domain, completed using reference TRBV5-1 and TRBJ2-3, is KAGVTQTPRYLIKTRGQQVTLSCSPISGHRSVSWYQQTPGQGLQFLFEYFSETQRNKGNFPGRFSGRQFSNSRSEMNVSTLELGDSALYLCASSLDELGTDTQYFGPGTRLTVL.

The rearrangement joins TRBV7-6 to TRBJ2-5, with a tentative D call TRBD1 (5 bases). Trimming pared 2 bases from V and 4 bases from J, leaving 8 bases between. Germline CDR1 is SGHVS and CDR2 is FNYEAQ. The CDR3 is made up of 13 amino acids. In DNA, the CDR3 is TGTGCCAGCAGCTTAAGGGGAACAGAGACCCAGTACTTC. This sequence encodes CASSLRGTETQYF.